The T cell receptor beta chain under discussion was sequenced for a study of a mutant IDH1 vaccine in newly diagnosed glioma. Study details: Eight vaccine doses were administered to patients at weeks 1, 3, 5, 7, 11, 15, 19 and 23.

Note on this clone: What it recognizes is unknown.

The sample's time point: week 23, last vaccination. What each vaccine dose contained was 300 ug of mutant IDH1 20-mer peptide, accompanied by topical imiquimod. Some clones are missing from TCRdb's copy, which holds only in-frame ones; the method was immunoSEQ multiplex PCR. The repertoire includes some 26,000 clones, roughly 80% of them detected once, and around a sixth sits in the top ten. This CDR3 is built from 15 residues. Germline CDR1 reads SGDLS; CDR2 reads YYNGEE. Trimming removed 3 bases at V and 6 bases at J, with 13 bases between. Sequenced here: PBMCs, sampled from a glioma patient whose treatment included an IDH1 peptide vaccine. V usage is TRBV9 and J usage is TRBJ1-6, with D tentatively TRBD1 (6 bases). The receptor comes from a woman younger than 45 with glioma. The chain's CDR3 is CASSGQGKGNSPLHF. The CDR3 nucleotides are TGTGCCAGCAGCGGTCAGGGGAAGGGTAATTCACCCCTCCACTTT.